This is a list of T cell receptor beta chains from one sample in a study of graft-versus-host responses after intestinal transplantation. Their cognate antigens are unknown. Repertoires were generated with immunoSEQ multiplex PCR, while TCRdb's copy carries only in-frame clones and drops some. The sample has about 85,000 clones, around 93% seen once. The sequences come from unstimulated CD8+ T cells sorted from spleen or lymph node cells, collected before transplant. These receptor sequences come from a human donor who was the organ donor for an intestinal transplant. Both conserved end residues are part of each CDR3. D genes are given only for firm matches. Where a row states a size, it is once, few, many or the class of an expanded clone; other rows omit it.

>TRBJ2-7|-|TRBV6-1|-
TGTGCCAGCAGTGAATTCTTCCGGGACATCTACGAGCAGTACTTC
CASSEFFRDIYEQYF
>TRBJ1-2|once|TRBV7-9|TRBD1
TGTGCCAGCAGCTTAGGCTATCCGACAGGGAGCGATGGCTACACCTTC
CASSLGYPTGSDGYTF
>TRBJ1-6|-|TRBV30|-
TGTGCCTCCCGGGACTTCAGATACTCCTATAATTCACCCCTCCACTTT
CASRDFRYSYNSPLHF
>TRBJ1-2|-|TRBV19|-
TGTGCCAGTAGCCTCGGCAGGACGAATGGCTACACCTTC
CASSLGRTNGYTF
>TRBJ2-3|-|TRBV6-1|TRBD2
TGTGCCAGCAGTGAAAGAGCGGCTAGCGGGAGCACAGATACGCAGTATTTT
CASSERAASGSTDTQYF
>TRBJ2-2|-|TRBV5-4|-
TGTGCCAGCAGCTTAGGGAACACCGGGGAGCTGTTTTTT
CASSLGNTGELFF
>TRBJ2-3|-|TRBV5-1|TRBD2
TGCGCCAGCAGCTTGGAGGTAGCGGGGGGGTCGGAAGATACGCAGTATTTT
CASSLEVAGGSEDTQYF
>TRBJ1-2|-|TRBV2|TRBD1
TGTGCCAGCAGTGGACAGGGAATTGACTATGGCTACACCTTC
CASSGQGIDYGYTF
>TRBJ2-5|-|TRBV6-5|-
TGTGCCAGCAGTGGTTTCGGCAGTGAAGAGACCCAGTACTTC
CASSGFGSEETQYF
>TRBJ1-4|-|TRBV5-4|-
TGTGCCAGCAGCCCTGGGCCGCCTAATGAAAAACTGTTTTTT
CASSPGPPNEKLFF
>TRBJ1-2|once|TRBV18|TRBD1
TGTGCCAGCTCACCACCCACGGGGACAGGGAGACTTTATGGCTACACCTTC
CASSPPTGTGRLYGYTF
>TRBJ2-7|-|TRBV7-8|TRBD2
TGTGCCAGCAGCAGCGGGACTAGCGGGAGGGCGGCAGAGCAGTACTTC
CASSSGTSGRAAEQYF
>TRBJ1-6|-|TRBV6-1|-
TGTGCCAGCAGTGATCGGCAGGGGACTAATTCACCCCTCCACTTT
CASSDRQGTNSPLHF
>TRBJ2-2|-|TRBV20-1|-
TGCAGTGCCGTCGGCCCCGGGGAGCTGTTTTTT
CSAVGPGELFF
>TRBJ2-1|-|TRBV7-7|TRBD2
TGTGCTAGCAGCTTAGGACTAGCGGACTCCTACAATGAGCAGTTCTTC
CASSLGLADSYNEQFF